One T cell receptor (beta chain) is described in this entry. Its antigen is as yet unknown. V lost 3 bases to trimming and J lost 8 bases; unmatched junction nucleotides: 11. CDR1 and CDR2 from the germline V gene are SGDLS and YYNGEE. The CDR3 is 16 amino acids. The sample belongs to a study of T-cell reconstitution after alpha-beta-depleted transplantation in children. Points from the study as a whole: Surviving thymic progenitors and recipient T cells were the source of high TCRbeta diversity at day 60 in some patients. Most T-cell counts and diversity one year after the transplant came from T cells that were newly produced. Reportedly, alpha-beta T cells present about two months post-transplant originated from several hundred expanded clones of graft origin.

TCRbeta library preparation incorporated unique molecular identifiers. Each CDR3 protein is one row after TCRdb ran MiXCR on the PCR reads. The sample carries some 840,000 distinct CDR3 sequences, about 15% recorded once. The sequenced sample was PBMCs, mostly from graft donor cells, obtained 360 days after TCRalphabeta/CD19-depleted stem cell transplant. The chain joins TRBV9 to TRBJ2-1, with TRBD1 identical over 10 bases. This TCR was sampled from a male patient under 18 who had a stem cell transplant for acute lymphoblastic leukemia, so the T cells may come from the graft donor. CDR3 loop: CASSAYPGQGSDEQFF. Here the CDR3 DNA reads TGTGCCAGCAGCGCCTATCCGGGACAGGGGTCGGATGAGCAGTTCTTC.